Described below is a single T cell receptor (beta chain) sequence and its context. Its antigen remains unidentified. The data stem from a study of human CD8 memory T cell subsets. Notes on the study in general: In this study, sequencing was restricted to T cell receptor beta chains only.

The CDR3 sequence is 13 residues long. Germline loops: CDR1 MGHDK, CDR2 SYGVNS. Early memory CD8+ T cells that were CCR7+ PD-1+ TIGIT+ and had exhausted-like traits were the TPEX cells. UMI-labeled 5' RACE generated the TCR beta libraries. Using the 5' RACE reads, TCRdb records one entry per CDR3 protein without DNA. The sample shows some 7,000 distinct CDR3 sequences, and 20% to 30% sits with its ten largest clones. The V and J genes are TRBV25-1 and TRBJ2-7. The sequenced material came from CD8+ T cells from PBMCs. This receptor was taken from a human donor in good health. CDR3 residues: CASSEGDLYEQYF.